The clone carrying this T cell receptor beta chain occurred a few times. Its target is not known. Each sample provided at least 5.5 micrograms of extracted total RNA. This record belongs to a study of blood T cells in healthy people across ages. Study-level findings and limits: Age showed a roughly linear inverse relationship with TCR beta diversity per million T cells. Diversity was higher, and naive CD4+ cells more numerous, in long-lived donors than in aged donors.

Alongside a J-beta primer mix, a sample-barcoded 5' primer served in a second PCR lasting roughly 7 to 11 cycles. TCRdb passed the 5' RACE reads through MiXCR, listing each CDR3 protein once. The data hold nearly 800,000 distinct CDR3 sequences, with roughly 50% observed a single time. The CDR3 is 13 amino acids. Trimming cost V 3 bases and J 6 bases, with 12 bases left between them. From germline, CDR1 is MNHEY and CDR2 SVGEGT. This chain connects TRBV6-2 or TRBV6-3 to TRBJ2-7; possible D gene TRBD2, 6 bases. The sequence was collected from a man aged 40-50 years in good health. Sample: blood. The CDR3 sequence is CASSYGGFGEQYF. CDR3 DNA sequence: TGTGCCAGCAGTTATGGGGGGTTCGGCGAGCAGTACTTC.